These 15 T cell receptor beta chains were all obtained from the same sample, sequenced in a study of early T cells in non-severe SARS-CoV-2 infection. TCRdb re-derived calls from the 5' RACE reads in MiXCR, one entry per CDR3 protein. Here the sample spans roughly 100,000 distinct CDR3 sequences, under 15% being singletons. The specimen sequenced was whole blood. These receptors originate from an adult who was a healthcare worker with PCR-confirmed SARS-CoV-2 infection or an uninfected control (not recorded which).

This clonotype occurred many times. The chain recombines TRBV12-3 or TRBV12-4 with TRBJ2-3; possibly TRBD1 or TRBD2 for D (5 bases each). V lost 5 bases and J 10 bases, leaving 10 bases between the germline ends. The CDR3 has 11 amino acids. CDR3 DNA: TGTGCCAGCAGTGGGGGAAGAGCGCAGTATTTT. Its translation: CASSGGRAQYF.

The chain employs TRBV5-1 and TRBJ1-1; no definite D call. CDR3 length equals 13 residues. V lost 3 bases, J lost 4 bases, and 10 bases lay in between. Germline V CDR1 and CDR2: SGHRS, YFSETQ. The CDR3 coding sequence is TGCGCCAGCAGCTCGGCCCGAAGCACTGAAGCTTTCTTT. Its translation is CASSSARSTEAFF.

This clonotype has just a few counts. The chain uses TRBV6-1 and TRBJ1-2, with 7 bases aligning to TRBD1. This CDR3 comprises 11 residues. V was pared by 4 bases and J by 13 bases, with 6 bases of the junction left unmatched. Germline CDR1 MNHNS, CDR2 SASEGT. The CDR3 nucleotides are TGTGCCAGCAGTGTGAGGGACAGCCTCACCTTC. Its translation is CASSVRDSLTF.

In this sample, this clonotype turned up a few times. J is TRBJ1-1 and V is TRBV6-2 or TRBV6-3, with a possible D match to TRBD1 (6 bases). CDR3 length: 14 residues. The germline V gene has CDR1 MNHEY and CDR2 SVGEGT. Trimming pared 6 bases from V and 5 bases from J, leaving 16 bases between. The CDR3 loop reads CASSLNQGRTEAFF. Written as DNA, the CDR3 is TGTGCCAGCAGCCTCAATCAGGGGAGGACTGAAGCTTTCTTT.

In this sample, this clonotype turned up many times. The V gene is TRBV3-1, the J gene TRBJ1-2; tentative D call: TRBD1 (6 bases). Germline V gives CDR1 LGHDT, CDR2 YNNKEL (reference sequence). The length of the CDR3 is 13 residues. V was shortened by 2 bases and J by 3 bases, with 7 bases between the two germline ends. Here the CDR3 DNA reads TGTGCCAGCAGCCAAACAGGGTACTATGGCTACACCTTC. Its translation is CASSQTGYYGYTF.

The chain carries TRBV27 and TRBJ1-5, with D tentatively TRBD1 (5 bases). Per the germline V gene, CDR1 is MNHEY and CDR2 is SMNVEV (reference sequence). The V end was cut by 5 bases, the J end by 9 bases, with 17 bases between. The CDR3 is 14 amino acids. CDR3 residues: CASSPNAGARPQHF. In nucleotides, the CDR3 is TGTGCCAGCAGTCCAAACGCCGGGGCGCGGCCCCAGCATTTT.

This clonotype was detected a few times. V and J are TRBV29-1 and TRBJ2-1; D unclear. The CDR3 has 14 amino acids. The V gene's germline CDR1 is SQVTM and CDR2 ANQGSEA. V was shortened by 6 bases and J by 10 bases, with 22 bases between the two germline ends. The CDR3 region is CSVLKPYQIVEQFF. CDR3 DNA: TGCAGCGTCCTAAAGCCCTACCAGATCGTCGAGCAGTTCTTC.

This clonotype turned up a few times. V gene TRBV7-8 combines with J gene TRBJ1-6; D not certain. There are 16 residues in the CDR3. V shed 3 bases and J shed 1 base, with 10 bases lying between them. Germline V gene lookup returns CDR1 SGHVS and CDR2 FQNEAQ. The CDR3 protein is CASSFKERSYNSPLHF. DNA of the CDR3: TGTGCCAGCAGCTTTAAGGAAAGGTCCTATAATTCACCCCTCCACTTT. Combining the CDR3 with reference TRBV7-8 and TRBJ1-6 gives the whole variable domain GAGVSQSPRYKVAKRGQDVALRCDPISGHVSLFWYQQALGQGPEFLTYFQNEAQLDKSGLPSDRFFAERPEGSVSTLKIQRTQQEDSAVYLCASSFKERSYNSPLHFGNGTRLTVT.

This clonotype occurred a few times. This sequence joins TRBV6-2 or TRBV6-3 and TRBJ2-1; D is possibly TRBD2 (5 bases). The CDR3 consists of 15 residues. CDR1 and CDR2 from the germline V gene are MNHEY and SVGEGT. Trimming stripped 3 bases from V and 2 bases from J, with 11 bases between. Here the CDR3 reads CASSYVEGAYNEQFF. In DNA form, the CDR3 reads TGTGCCAGCAGTTATGTAGAGGGAGCCTACAATGAGCAGTTCTTC.

The table lists this clonotype with many counts. The chain couples TRBV28 to TRBJ1-6; TRBD1 aligns across 8 bases. CDR1 and CDR2 from the germline V gene are MDHEN and SYDVKM. V lost 3 bases to trimming and J lost 7 bases; unmatched junction nucleotides: 8. CDR3 length: 16 residues. As DNA, the CDR3 is TGTGCCAGCAGTTTCCCTCAGGGGGCCGGGAATTCACCCCTCCACTTT. Translation: CASSFPQGAGNSPLHF.

This chain connects TRBV29-1 to TRBJ2-5; D not resolved. V lost 1 base to trimming and J lost 0 bases, with 9 bases between them. This CDR3 region has 14 residues. Germline CDR1 is SQVTM and CDR2 is ANQGSEA. CDR3 sequence (DNA): TGCAGCGTTGAAGTTGAGGAGTACCAAGAGACCCAGTACTTC. Its translation: CSVEVEEYQETQYF. Together with reference TRBV29-1 and TRBJ2-5, the CDR3 gives the full variable domain: SAVISQKPSRDICQRGTSLTIQCQVDSQVTMMFWYRQQPGQSLTLIATANQGSEATYESGFVIDKFPISRPNLTFSTLTVSNMSPEDSSIYLCSVEVEEYQETQYFGPGTRLLVL.

This clonotype was seen more than once but under ten times. This chain joins TRBV20-1 and TRBJ2-1; 14 bases are a match to TRBD2. The CDR3 runs to 15 residues. V lost 4 bases to trimming and J lost 2 bases; unmatched junction nucleotides: 1. Germline V lookup: CDR1 DFQATT, CDR2 SNEGSKA (reference sequence). DNA of the CDR3: TGCAGTGCTACGGGACTAGCGGGGGCCTACAATGAGCAGTTCTTC. It encodes CSATGLAGAYNEQFF.

This clonotype was seen a few times. In DNA form, the CDR3 reads TGTGCCAGCAGCTCTTCGGCTGTGGTAGACAATGAGCAGTTCTTC. Protein sequence: CASSSSAVVDNEQFF. The V gene is TRBV11-2, the J gene TRBJ2-1; D uncertain. This CDR3 region has 15 residues. Germline assignment: CDR1 SGHAT and CDR2 FQNNGV. Trimming removed 4 bases from V and 5 bases from J, with 15 bases in between.

The sample holds many counts of this clonotype. The chain carries TRBV5-1 and TRBJ2-1; 7 bases agree with TRBD1. Germline trimming cut 2 bases from V and 0 bases from J; bases unmatched to any gene: 5. The CDR3 is 16 residues long. Germline CDR1 SGHRS, CDR2 YFSETQ. DNA for the CDR3: TGCGCCAGCAGCTTAACGACAGGGAGCTCCTACAATGAGCAGTTCTTC. This gives the protein CASSLTTGSSYNEQFF.

Ten or more counts support this clonotype. The J gene is TRBJ1-2, the V gene TRBV20-1, with a tentative D call TRBD1 (6 bases). CDR3 size: 13 residues. The germline V gene has CDR1 DFQATT and CDR2 SNEGSKA (reference sequence). V was pared by 5 bases and J by 1 base, with 11 bases between. The CDR3 DNA is TGCAGTGCTCTAGGACAGAGTAACTATGGCTACACCTTC. Translated: CSALGQSNYGYTF.